Each of the 15 T cell receptor beta chains below was sequenced from the same sample in a study of cytomegalovirus exposure and HLA in healthy donors. The PCR employed 60 Vbeta primers together with 13 Jbeta primers. Profiled with immunoSEQ multiplex PCR; TCRdb holds only in-frame clones, not every one. Seen in this sample are roughly 88,000 clones; the ten most common clones hold 15%. Sequencing was carried out using PBMCs. The origin of the receptors is a man over 45 in good health and CMV-seropositive.

The chain recombines TRBV5-4 with TRBJ2-2, with unresolved D. The V gene lost 3 bases and the J gene lost 6 bases, with 6 bases spanning the gap. Germline V lookup: CDR1 SGHNT, CDR2 YYREEE (reference sequence). The CDR3 has 12 residues. CDR3 sequence reads: CASSSTAGELFF. CDR3 DNA: TGTGCCAGCAGCTCTACCGCCGGGGAGCTGTTTTTT.

The V gene is TRBV7-6, the J gene TRBJ2-1; TRBD2 matches 11 bases. Trimming took 1 base from V and 8 from J; bases not matched to a gene: 7. The germline CDR1 and CDR2 sequences are SGHVS and FNYEAQ. This CDR3 has 16 amino acids. Here the CDR3 DNA reads TGTGCCAGCAGCTTAGTCACTAGCGGGAGAAGCGATGAGCAGTTCTTC. Translated, it gives CASSLVTSGRSDEQFF.

The rearrangement links TRBV10-3 to TRBJ1-1; D unresolved. Trimming left V 3 bases short and J 3 bases short, with 14 bases between. Germline CDR1 reads ENHRY; CDR2 reads SYGVKD. The CDR3 runs 15 residues. The CDR3 region has the DNA TGTGCCATCAGTGATTCCGTAGGGAGGGACACTGAAGCTTTCTTT. Its translation is CAISDSVGRDTEAFF.

The rearrangement joins TRBV7-2 to TRBJ2-2; D is perhaps TRBD2 (6 bases). The CDR3 length is 12 residues. In germline, CDR1 is SGHTA, CDR2 FQGNSA. The germline V and J ends were trimmed by 4 bases and 8 bases, with 8 bases remaining between them. The CDR3 region has the DNA TGTGCCAGCAGCTCCCTAGCGGGGGAGCTGTTTTTT. Its translation: CASSSLAGELFF.

The V and J genes are TRBV7-3 and TRBJ1-1; 10 bases map to TRBD1. The CDR3 runs 15 residues. Per the germline V gene, CDR1 is SGHTA and CDR2 is FQGTGA. J lost 4 bases, V lost 5 bases, and 7 bases had no gene match. CDR3 bases: TGTGCCAGCAGCCCGGGACAGGGGTTGGGCACTGAAGCTTTCTTT. It is translated as CASSPGQGLGTEAFF.

The chain couples TRBV28 to TRBJ1-5; no clear D. Germline assignment: CDR1 MDHEN and CDR2 SYDVKM. The CDR3 sequence is 12 residues long. V was pared by 1 base and J by 6 bases, with 4 bases between. Here the CDR3 DNA reads TGTGCCAGCAGTTTATTCGGTCAGCCCCAGCATTTT. It is translated as CASSLFGQPQHF.

This rearrangement joins TRBV7-9 to TRBJ1-2, with D hard to call. The V gene's germline CDR1 is SEHNR and CDR2 FQNEAQ (reference sequence). The length of the CDR3 is 15 residues. The V end was cut by 5 bases, the J end by 2 bases, with 15 bases between. The DNA of the CDR3 is TGTGCCAGCAGCAATGTAACGAGGTTCAACTATGGCTACACCTTC. This translates into CASSNVTRFNYGYTF.

This chain links TRBV11-3 with TRBJ1-3; no clear D gene. V gave up 2 bases and J gave up 0 bases, with 11 bases separating them. There are 16 residues in the CDR3. Germline assignment: CDR1 SGHNT and CDR2 YENEEA. CDR3 bases: TGTGCCAGCAGCTTAACAACCTTCGACTCTGGAAACACCATATATTTT. It yields the protein CASSLTTFDSGNTIYF.

The J gene is TRBJ2-5, the V gene TRBV30; 8 nucleotides match TRBD1. Trimming cost V 1 base and J 6 bases; bases outside gene matches: 10. Germline V gene sequence: CDR1 GTSNPN, CDR2 SVGIG (reference sequence). The CDR3 length is 15 residues. CDR3 loop: CAWSGDGTGRKTQYF. CDR3 in DNA: TGTGCCTGGAGTGGGGACGGGACAGGTAGGAAGACCCAGTACTTC.

The chain carries TRBV5-1 and TRBJ2-1; maybe TRBD2 (5 bases). This CDR3 has 15 residues. The germline V gene encodes CDR1 SGHRS and CDR2 YFSETQ. The V end was cut by 4 bases, the J end by 7 bases, with 18 bases between. The CDR3 sequence is CASSPTGGELNEQFF. The DNA for the CDR3 is TGCGCCAGCAGCCCAACGGGTGGGGAGCTGAATGAGCAGTTCTTC.

This CDR3 reads CASRRAQETQYF. The CDR3 nucleotides are TGTGCCAGCAGGAGGGCCCAAGAGACCCAGTACTTC. The gene calls are TRBV2 and TRBJ2-5; perhaps TRBD2 as D (5 bases). The V end was cut by 6 bases, the J end by 1 base, with 6 bases between. Germline V lookup: CDR1 SNHLY, CDR2 FYNNEI. The CDR3 spans 12 residues. Filled out from reference TRBV2 and TRBJ2-5, the complete variable domain reads EPEVTQTPSHQVTQMGQEVILRCVPISNHLYFYWYRQILGQKVEFLVSFYNNEISEKSEIFDDQFSVERPDGSNFTLKIRSTKLEDSAMYFCASRRAQETQYFGPGTRLLVL.

V usage is TRBV7-2 and J usage is TRBJ2-3; 10 bases align to TRBD2. Germline trimming cut 5 bases from V and 2 bases from J; bases unmatched to any gene: 7. The CDR3 covers 16 residues. Germline-derived CDR1 and CDR2 are SGHTA and FQGNSA. CDR3 sequence: CASSPLLAGITDTQYF. The CDR3 DNA is TGTGCCAGCAGCCCCCTACTAGCGGGAATCACAGATACGCAGTATTTT.

The rearrangement joins TRBV5-1 to TRBJ2-2; D might be TRBD1 (6 bases). Trimming took 0 bases from V and 6 from J, leaving 15 bases between them. This CDR3 comprises 16 residues. The germline V gene has CDR1 SGHRS and CDR2 YFSETQ. In nucleotides, the CDR3 is TGCGCCAGCAGCTTGGTGGGGGCCCAGGATCCCGGGGAGCTGTTTTTT. Encoded protein: CASSLVGAQDPGELFF. The complete variable domain, with remaining parts taken from reference TRBV5-1 and TRBJ2-2, reads KAGVTQTPRYLIKTRGQQVTLSCSPISGHRSVSWYQQTPGQGLQFLFEYFSETQRNKGNFPGRFSGRQFSNSRSEMNVSTLELGDSALYLCASSLVGAQDPGELFFGEGSRLTVL.

This chain uses TRBV6-6 with TRBJ2-7; a possible D gene is TRBD2 (6 bases). The CDR3 is 15 residues long. Germline assignment: CDR1 MNHNY and CDR2 SVGAGI (reference sequence). V lost 5 bases and J 2 bases, leaving 16 bases between the germline ends. The CDR3 sequence: CASSPQRESAYEQYF. CDR3 nucleotide sequence: TGTGCCAGCAGTCCCCAACGGGAGTCCGCCTACGAGCAGTACTTC.

The genes are TRBV29-1 and TRBJ2-2, with a weak D call TRBD1 (6 bases). This CDR3 is 15 amino acids long. Trimming shortened V by 6 bases and J by 0 bases, and 14 bases separated the two germline ends. CDR1 and CDR2 from the germline V gene are SQVTM and ANQGSEA. CDR3 loop: CSVATGISNTGELFF. The CDR3 DNA follows: TGCAGCGTGGCCACAGGGATTTCGAACACCGGGGAGCTGTTTTTT.